The clone carrying this TCR beta chain was seen more than once but under ten times. The record originates from a study of technical replicates of blood from several donors. Produced via immunoSEQ multiplex PCR; TCRdb's table is partial and in-frame only. The repertoire holds roughly 15,000 clones, with under 90% as singletons. This CDR3 spans 15 amino acids. Germline values: CDR1 SGHTA, CDR2 FQGNSA. V dropped 2 bases and J dropped 0 bases, with 8 bases sitting between them. The chain has TRBV7-2 and TRBJ1-5, with D unresolved. Sequenced input: PBMCs. This TCR derives from a human donor in good health. Some clones in this sample may be carry-over from other donors' samples. CDR3 loop: CASSLSQSSNQPQHF. The DNA of the CDR3 is TGTGCCAGCAGCTTATCGCAGTCTAGCAATCAGCCCCAGCATTTT.